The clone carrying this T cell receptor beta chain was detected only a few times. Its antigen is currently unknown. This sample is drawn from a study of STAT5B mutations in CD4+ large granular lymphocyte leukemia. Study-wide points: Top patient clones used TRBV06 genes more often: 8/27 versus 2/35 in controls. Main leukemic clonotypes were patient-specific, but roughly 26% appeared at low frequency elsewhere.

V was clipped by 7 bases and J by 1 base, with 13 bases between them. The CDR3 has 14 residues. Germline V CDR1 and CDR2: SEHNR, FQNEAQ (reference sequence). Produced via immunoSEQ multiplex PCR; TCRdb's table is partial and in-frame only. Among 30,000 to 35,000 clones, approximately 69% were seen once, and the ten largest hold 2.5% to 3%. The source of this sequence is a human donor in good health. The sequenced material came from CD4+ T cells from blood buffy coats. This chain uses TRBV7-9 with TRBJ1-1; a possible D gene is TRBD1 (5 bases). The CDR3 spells CASMAGLWNTEAFF. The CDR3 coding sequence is TGTGCCAGCATGGCAGGGTTGTGGAACACTGAAGCTTTCTTT. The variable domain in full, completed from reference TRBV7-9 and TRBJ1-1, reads DTGVSQNPRHKITKRGQNVTFRCDPISEHNRLYWYRQTLGQGPEFLTYFQNEAQLEKSRLLSDRFSAERPKGSFSTLEIQRTEQGDSAMYLCASMAGLWNTEAFFGQGTRLTVV.